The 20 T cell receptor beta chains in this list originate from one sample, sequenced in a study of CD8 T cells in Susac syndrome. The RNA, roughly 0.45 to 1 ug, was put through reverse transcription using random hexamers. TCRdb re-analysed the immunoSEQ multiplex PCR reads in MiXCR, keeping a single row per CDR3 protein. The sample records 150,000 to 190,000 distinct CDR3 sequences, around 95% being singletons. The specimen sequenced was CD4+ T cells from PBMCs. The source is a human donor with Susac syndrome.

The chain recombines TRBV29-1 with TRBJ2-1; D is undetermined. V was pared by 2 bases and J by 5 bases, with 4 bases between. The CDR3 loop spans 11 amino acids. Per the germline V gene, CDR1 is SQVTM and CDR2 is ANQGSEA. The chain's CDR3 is CSVETDNEQFF. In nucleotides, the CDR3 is TGCAGCGTTGAAACGGACAATGAGCAGTTCTTC.

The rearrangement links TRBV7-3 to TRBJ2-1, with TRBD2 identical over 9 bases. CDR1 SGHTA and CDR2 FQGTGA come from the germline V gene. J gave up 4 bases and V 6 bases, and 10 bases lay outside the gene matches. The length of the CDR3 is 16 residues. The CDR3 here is CASSFHPAGGYNEQFF. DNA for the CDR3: TGTGCCAGCAGTTTCCACCCAGCGGGGGGTTACAATGAGCAGTTCTTC.

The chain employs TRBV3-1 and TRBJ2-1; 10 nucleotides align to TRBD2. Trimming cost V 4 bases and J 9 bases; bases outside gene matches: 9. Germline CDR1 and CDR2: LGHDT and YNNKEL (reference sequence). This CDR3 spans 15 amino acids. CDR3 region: CASSPSGGARGEQFF. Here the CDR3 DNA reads TGTGCCAGCAGCCCCAGCGGGGGGGCACGGGGTGAGCAGTTCTTC.

The CDR3 coding sequence is TGTGCCAGCAGCCTGTCGGCAGGGATCTACAATGAGCAGTTCTTC. Its translation is CASSLSAGIYNEQFF. The chain is built from TRBV9 and TRBJ2-1, with D possibly TRBD1 on 5 matching bases. Germline V CDR1 and CDR2: SGDLS, YYNGEE. Between the trimmed V and J ends, which lost 4 bases and 3 bases, there was a span of 14 bases. The CDR3 is 15 amino acids.

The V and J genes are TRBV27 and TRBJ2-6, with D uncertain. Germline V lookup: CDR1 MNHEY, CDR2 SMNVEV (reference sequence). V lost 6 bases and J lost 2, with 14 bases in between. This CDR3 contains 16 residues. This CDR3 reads CASRKLISAGANVLTF. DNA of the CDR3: TGTGCCAGCAGAAAGCTCATCAGTGCTGGGGCCAACGTCCTGACTTTC.

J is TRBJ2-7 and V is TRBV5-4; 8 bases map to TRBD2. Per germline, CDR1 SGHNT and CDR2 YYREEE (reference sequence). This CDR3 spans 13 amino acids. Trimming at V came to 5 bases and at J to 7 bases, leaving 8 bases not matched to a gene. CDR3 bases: TGTGCCAGCAGAGCCGGGGGGGCCCGGGAGCAGTACTTC. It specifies CASRAGGAREQYF.

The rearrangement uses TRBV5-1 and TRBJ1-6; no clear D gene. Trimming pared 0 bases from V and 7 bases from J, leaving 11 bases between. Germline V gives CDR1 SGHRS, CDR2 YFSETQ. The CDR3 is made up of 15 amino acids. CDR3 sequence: CASSLGANLNSPLHF. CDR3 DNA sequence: TGCGCCAGCAGCTTGGGGGCGAACTTGAATTCACCCCTCCACTTT. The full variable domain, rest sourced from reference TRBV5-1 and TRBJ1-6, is KAGVTQTPRYLIKTRGQQVTLSCSPISGHRSVSWYQQTPGQGLQFLFEYFSETQRNKGNFPGRFSGRQFSNSRSEMNVSTLELGDSALYLCASSLGANLNSPLHFGNGTRLTVT.

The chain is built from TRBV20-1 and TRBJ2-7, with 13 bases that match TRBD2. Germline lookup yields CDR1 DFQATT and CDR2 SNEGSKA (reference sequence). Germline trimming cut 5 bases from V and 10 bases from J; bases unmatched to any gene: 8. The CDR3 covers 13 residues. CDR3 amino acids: CSALPGLAGLQYF. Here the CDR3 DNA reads TGCAGTGCTCTTCCGGGACTAGCGGGGCTTCAGTACTTC.

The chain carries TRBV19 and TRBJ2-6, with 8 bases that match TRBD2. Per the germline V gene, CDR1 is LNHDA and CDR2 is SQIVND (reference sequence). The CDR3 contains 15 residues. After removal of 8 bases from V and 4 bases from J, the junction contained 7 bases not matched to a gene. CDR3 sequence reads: CASSGGAQGANVLTF. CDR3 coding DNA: TGTGCCAGTTCGGGGGGGGCGCAAGGGGCCAACGTCCTGACTTTC.

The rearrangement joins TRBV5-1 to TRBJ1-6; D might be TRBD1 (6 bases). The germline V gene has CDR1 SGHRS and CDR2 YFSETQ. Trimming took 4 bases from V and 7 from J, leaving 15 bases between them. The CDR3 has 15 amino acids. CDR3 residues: CASSIAGAENSPLHF. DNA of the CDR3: TGCGCCAGCAGCATCGCGGGGGCCGAGAATTCACCCCTCCACTTT.

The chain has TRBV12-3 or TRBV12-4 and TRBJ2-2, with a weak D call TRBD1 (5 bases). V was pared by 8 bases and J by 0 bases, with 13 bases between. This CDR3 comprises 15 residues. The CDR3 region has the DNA TGTGCCAGCGACGCCAGGGCGGCGAACACCGGGGAGCTGTTTTTT. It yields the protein CASDARAANTGELFF.

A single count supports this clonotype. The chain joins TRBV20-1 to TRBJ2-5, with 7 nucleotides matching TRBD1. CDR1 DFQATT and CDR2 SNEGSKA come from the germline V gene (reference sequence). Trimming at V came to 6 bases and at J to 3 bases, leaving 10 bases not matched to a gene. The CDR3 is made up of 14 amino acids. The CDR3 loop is CSATALDREETQYF. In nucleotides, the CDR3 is TGCAGTGCCACGGCCTTAGACAGGGAAGAGACCCAGTACTTC.

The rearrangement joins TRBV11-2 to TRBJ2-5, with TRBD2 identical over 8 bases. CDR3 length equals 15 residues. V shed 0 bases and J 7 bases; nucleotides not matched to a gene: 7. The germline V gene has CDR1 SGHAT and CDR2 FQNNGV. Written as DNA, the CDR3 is TGTGCCAGCAGCTTAGATGGGCGGGGGGTACGGACCCAGTACTTC. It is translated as CASSLDGRGVRTQYF. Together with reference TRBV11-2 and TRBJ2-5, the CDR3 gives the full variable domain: EAGVAQSPRYKIIEKRQSVAFWCNPISGHATLYWYQQILGQGPKLLIQFQNNGVVDDSQLPKDRFSAERLKGVDSTLKIQPAKLEDSAVYLCASSLDGRGVRTQYFGPGTRLLVL.

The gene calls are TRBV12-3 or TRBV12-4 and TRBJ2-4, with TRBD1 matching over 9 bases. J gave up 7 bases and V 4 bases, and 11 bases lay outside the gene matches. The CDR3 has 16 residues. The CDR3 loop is CASSYTTGGRGNIQYF. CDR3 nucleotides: TGTGCCAGCAGTTACACTACAGGGGGCCGCGGGAACATTCAGTACTTC.

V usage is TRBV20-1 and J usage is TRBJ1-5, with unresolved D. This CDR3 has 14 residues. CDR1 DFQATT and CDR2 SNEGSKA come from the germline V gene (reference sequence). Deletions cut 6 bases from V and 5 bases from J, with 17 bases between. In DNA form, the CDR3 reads TGCAGTGCAACCGGAGCTGGGTTTTATCAGCCCCAGCATTTT. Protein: CSATGAGFYQPQHF.

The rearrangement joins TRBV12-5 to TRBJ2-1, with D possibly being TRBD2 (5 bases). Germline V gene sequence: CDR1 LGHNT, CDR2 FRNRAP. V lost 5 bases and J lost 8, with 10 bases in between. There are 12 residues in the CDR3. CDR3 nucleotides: TGTGCTAGTGGTAAAGCAGCGGATGAGCAGTTCTTC. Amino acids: CASGKAADEQFF.

CDR3 sequence: CASSLHSGSNYEQYF. CDR3 bases: TGTGCCAGCTCACTCCACTCAGGGTCTAACTACGAGCAGTACTTC. The chain joins TRBV18 to TRBJ2-7; D perhaps matches TRBD1 (5 bases). Trimming removed 4 bases from V and 3 bases from J, with 16 bases in between. Germline CDR1 KGHSH, CDR2 LQKENI. This CDR3 is 15 amino acids long.

CDR3 bases: TGCGCCAGCAGCCAACCTAGACAGGGGCCATATGGCTACACCTTC. Amino acid sequence: CASSQPRQGPYGYTF. The chain uses TRBV4-1 and TRBJ1-2; TRBD1 matches at 8 bases. Germline V gene lookup returns CDR1 MGHRA and CDR2 YSYEKL. V lost 2 bases, J lost 5 bases, and 7 bases stayed unmatched. The CDR3 length is 15 residues.

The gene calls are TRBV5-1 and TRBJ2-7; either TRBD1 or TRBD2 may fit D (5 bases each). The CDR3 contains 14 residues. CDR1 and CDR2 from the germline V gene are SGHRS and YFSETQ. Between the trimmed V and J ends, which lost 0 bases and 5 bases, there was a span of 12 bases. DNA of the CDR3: TGCGCCAGCAGCTTGGGGGGGAGTCTGCACGAGCAGTACTTC. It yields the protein CASSLGGSLHEQYF.

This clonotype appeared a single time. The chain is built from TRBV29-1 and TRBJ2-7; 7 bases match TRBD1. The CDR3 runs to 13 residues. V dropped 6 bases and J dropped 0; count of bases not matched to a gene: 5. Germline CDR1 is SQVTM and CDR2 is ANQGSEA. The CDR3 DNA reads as TGCAGCGTAGGACAGGCGCCCTCCTACGAGCAGTACTTC. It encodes CSVGQAPSYEQYF.